This T cell receptor (beta chain) was sequenced in a study of T cell responses to AZD1222 COVID-19 vaccine. The CDR3 runs to 18 residues. V gave up 4 bases and J gave up 1 base; unmatched junction bases: 9. Germline-derived CDR1 and CDR2 are SGHAT and FQNNGV. Profiling relied on immunoSEQ multiplex PCR, and the TCRdb table lists in-frame clones only, not all of them. This table holds approximately 150,000 clones, approximately 88% found once. The chain combines TRBV11-2 with TRBJ2-1, with TRBD2 matching 11 bases. Material: peripheral blood, obtained on day 0 of MenACWY control vaccination. The origin of this receptor is an adult in good health. CDR3 nucleotides: TGTGCCAGCAGCTCGGGACTAGCGGAGTCCGTTTCCTACAATGAGCAGTTCTTC. Residues: CASSSGLAESVSYNEQFF.